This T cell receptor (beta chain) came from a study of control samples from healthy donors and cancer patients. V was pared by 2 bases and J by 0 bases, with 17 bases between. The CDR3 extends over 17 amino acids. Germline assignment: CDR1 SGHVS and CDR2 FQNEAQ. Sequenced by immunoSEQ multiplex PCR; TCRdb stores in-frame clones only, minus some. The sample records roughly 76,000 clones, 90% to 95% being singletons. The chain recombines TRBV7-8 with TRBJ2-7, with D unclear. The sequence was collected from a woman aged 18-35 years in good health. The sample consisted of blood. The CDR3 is CASSLSIGTLTSYEQYF. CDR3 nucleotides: TGTGCCAGCAGCTTATCGATCGGTACACTAACCTCCTACGAGCAGTACTTC.